This entry lists 20 T cell receptor beta chains sequenced from one sample in a study of blood T cells in healthy people across ages. It was with a sample-barcoded 5' primer and a J-beta primer mix that a second PCR of roughly 7 to 12 cycles was run. TCRdb re-called the 5' RACE reads through MiXCR, storing one row per CDR3 protein. This sample has some 780,000 distinct CDR3 sequences, with around three fifths found just once. Sequenced: blood. The receptor set was obtained from a man aged 35 to 55 in good health.

About this clonotype itself: The junction does not match germline at one end; this may be a read error. This chain links TRBV24-1 with TRBJ2-3; a possible D gene is TRBD1 (5 bases). The CDR3 is 15 residues long. Germline-derived CDR1 and CDR2 are KGHDR and SFDVKD. CDR3 coding DNA: TGTGCCACTAGTGATTTGCAAGTGGGGCACAGGACACAGTATTTT. Translated: CATSDLQVGHRTQYF.

A few counts support this clonotype. The V and J genes are TRBV12-3 or TRBV12-4 and TRBJ1-2, with D unclear. The CDR3 totals 12 residues. Trimming cost V 8 bases and J 1 base, with 8 bases left between them. CDR3 residues: CASQAHNYGYTF. The CDR3 nucleotides are TGTGCCAGCCAGGCCCATAACTATGGCTACACCTTC.

This clonotype was counted only a few times. Here the CDR3 DNA reads TGTGCCAGCAGTTTGGGGCAAGTCCCCTACGAGCAGTACTTC. Protein: CASSLGQVPYEQYF. The chain has TRBV28 and TRBJ2-7, with D perhaps TRBD1 (5 bases). Germline V gene data show CDR1 as MDHEN and CDR2 as SYDVKM. This CDR3 spans 14 amino acids. V dropped 3 bases and J dropped 2 bases, with 11 bases sitting between them.

The chain employs TRBV5-1 and TRBJ1-1; D might be TRBD1 (5 bases). The V gene lost 2 bases and the J gene lost 4 bases, with 15 bases spanning the gap. The germline gives CDR1 SGHRS, CDR2 YFSETQ. The CDR3 length is 15 residues. CDR3 DNA: TGCGCCAGCAGCTTCAGGGTGGACGGGAGCACTGAAGCTTTCTTT. Its translation: CASSFRVDGSTEAFF.

V and J are TRBV11-1 and TRBJ2-1; TRBD1 agrees at 8 bases. The V segment lost 2 bases and the J segment 2 bases; nucleotides outside the gene matches: 2. This CDR3 spans 15 amino acids. Germline CDR1 is SGHAT and CDR2 is FQDESV (reference sequence). Here the CDR3 reads CASSLNRGAYNEQFF. CDR3 coding DNA: TGTGCCAGCAGCTTAAACAGGGGGGCCTACAATGAGCAGTTCTTC.

This chain uses TRBV12-3 or TRBV12-4 with TRBJ2-3; possibly TRBD1 or TRBD2 for D (5 bases each). This CDR3 contains 15 residues. V was shortened by 1 base and J by 4 bases, with 12 bases between the two germline ends. CDR3 loop: CASSLGRVGADTQYF. The CDR3 DNA is TGTGCCAGCAGTTTAGGGAGAGTGGGGGCAGATACGCAGTATTTT.

V gene TRBV21-1 combines with J gene TRBJ2-5. TRBV21-1 is reported as a pseudogene. The CDR3 extends over 15 amino acids. The CDR3 sequence: CASSKEEALQETQYF. CDR3 DNA sequence: TGTGCCAGCAGCAAAGAGGAAGCTTTGCAAGAGACCCAGTACTTC.

The chain carries TRBV7-9 and TRBJ2-4; D possibly uses TRBD1 or TRBD2 (6 bases each). The CDR3 extends over 13 amino acids. Germline assignment: CDR1 SEHNR and CDR2 FQNEAQ (reference sequence). The V end lost 4 bases, the J end lost 13 bases, and 17 bases lay between the germline ends. The CDR3 region has the DNA TGTGCCAGCAGCTCCAAGGGGGGAGCCGGGCAGTACTTC. Its protein product is CASSSKGGAGQYF.

This sequence joins TRBV29-1 and TRBJ2-3, with 9 bases aligning to TRBD1. V gave up 6 bases and J gave up 1 base; unmatched junction bases: 2. CDR3 length: 13 residues. From germline, CDR1 is SQVTM and CDR2 ANQGSEA. The CDR3 DNA reads TGCAGCGTGAGGACAGGGGGCACAGATACGCAGTATTTT. It codes for CSVRTGGTDTQYF.

The chain has TRBV6-2 or TRBV6-3 and TRBJ2-7; 8 bases map to TRBD1. The germline V gene has CDR1 MNHEY and CDR2 SVGEGT. With 4 bases clipped from V and 3 bases from J, the junction kept 11 bases outside the gene matches. This CDR3 comprises 16 residues. The CDR3 nucleotides read TGTGCCAGCAGTTCAGGGACAGGCGGAGTTTACTACGAGCAGTACTTC. It specifies CASSSGTGGVYYEQYF.

The rearrangement links TRBV7-2 to TRBJ2-5; tentative D call: TRBD2 (5 bases). The CDR3 is 15 residues long. Trimming took off 1 base at V and 0 bases at J, with 9 bases between the two ends. The germline gives CDR1 SGHTA, CDR2 FQGNSA. The chain's CDR3 is CASSLGGWYQETQYF. The CDR3 DNA is TGTGCCAGCAGCTTAGGAGGGTGGTACCAAGAGACCCAGTACTTC.

The chain joins TRBV20-1 to TRBJ2-7; possible D gene TRBD2, 5 bases. Per germline, CDR1 DFQATT and CDR2 SNEGSKA (reference sequence). The CDR3 consists of 14 residues. The ends were cut back, 6 bases at V and 5 bases at J, with 20 bases in the middle. The CDR3 nucleotides are TGCAGTGCCTCTTTTACGCGGGCGGCAAACGAGCAGTACTTC. Amino acid sequence: CSASFTRAANEQYF.

The genes are TRBV3-1 and TRBJ1-6; weak D call: TRBD1 (6 bases). This CDR3 is 12 amino acids long. Between the trimmed V and J ends, which lost 4 bases and 15 bases, there was a span of 13 bases. Germline CDR1 is LGHDT and CDR2 is YNNKEL (reference sequence). For the CDR3, the DNA is TGTGCCAGCAGCCCGCCAGGGGACCACCTCCACTTT. It translates to CASSPPGDHLHF.

The chain uses TRBV5-6 and TRBJ2-5; 8 nucleotides line up with TRBD1. The CDR3 has 14 residues. Trimming cost V 3 bases and J 1 base; bases outside gene matches: 2. The germline V gene has CDR1 SGHDT and CDR2 YYEEEE. CDR3 in DNA: TGTGCCAGCAGCTGGACAGGGCGCCAAGAGACCCAGTACTTC. This codes for CASSWTGRQETQYF.

This clonotype was seen once. The chain uses TRBV5-1 and TRBJ2-5; tentatively, D is TRBD1 (5 bases). The germline V gene encodes CDR1 SGHRS and CDR2 YFSETQ. The length of the CDR3 is 16 residues. The V end was cut by 4 bases, the J end by 1 base, with 17 bases between. This CDR3 reads CASSPADRGSQETQYF. The CDR3 DNA is TGCGCCAGCAGCCCAGCCGACAGAGGCTCCCAAGAGACCCAGTACTTC. The whole variable domain, remainder taken from reference TRBV5-1 and TRBJ2-5, is KAGVTQTPRYLIKTRGQQVTLSCSPISGHRSVSWYQQTPGQGLQFLFEYFSETQRNKGNFPGRFSGRQFSNSRSEMNVSTLELGDSALYLCASSPADRGSQETQYFGPGTRLLVL.

On this clonotype itself: A much larger clone differs from this one at a single base, so this may be a read error. The chain has TRBV28 and TRBJ2-1; 11 bases are shared with TRBD2. Germline V gives CDR1 MDHEN, CDR2 SYDVKM. This CDR3 region has 15 residues. V lost 4 bases, J lost 10 bases, and 9 bases stayed unmatched. CDR3 nucleotide sequence: TGTGCCAGCAGTTCCGGAACTAGCGGGAGAAAGGAGCAGTTCTTC. Translating gives CASSSGTSGRKEQFF.

The V and J genes are TRBV9 and TRBJ2-2; D gene ambiguous. V gave up 0 bases and J gave up 0 bases, with 9 bases separating them. Germline lookup yields CDR1 SGDLS and CDR2 YYNGEE. The CDR3 is made up of 16 amino acids. The CDR3 coding sequence is TGTGCCAGCAGCGTAGGGGTCCACTCGAACACCGGGGAGCTGTTTTTT. It codes for CASSVGVHSNTGELFF.

The J gene is TRBJ2-7, the V gene TRBV2; D is perhaps TRBD1 (6 bases). This CDR3 is 13 amino acids long. Germline assignment: CDR1 SNHLY and CDR2 FYNNEI. The V end was cut by 6 bases, the J end by 3 bases, with 12 bases between. DNA for the CDR3: TGTGCCAGCAGAAAGGACAGAGACTACGAGCAGTACTTC. It is translated as CASRKDRDYEQYF.

The rearrangement links TRBV6-1 to TRBJ2-2, with 7 bases matching TRBD1. This CDR3 has 14 residues. J was trimmed by 3 bases and V by 5 bases; bases with no gene match: 3. CDR1 MNHNS and CDR2 SASEGT come from the germline V gene. CDR3 nucleotides: TGTGCCAGCAGTCACGGACAGGACACCGGGGAGCTGTTTTTT. Its translation: CASSHGQDTGELFF.

This clonotype has a handful of counts. The gene calls are TRBV4-3 and TRBJ2-5, with D possibly TRBD1 on 6 matching bases. CDR1 and CDR2 (germline): LGHNA, YSLEER. The length of the CDR3 is 15 residues. Trimming took off 1 base at V and 5 bases at J, with 14 bases between the two ends. CDR3 sequence reads: CASSQGNRVEETQYF. Here the CDR3 DNA reads TGCGCCAGCAGCCAAGGAAACAGGGTGGAGGAGACCCAGTACTTC.